This entry features one T cell receptor beta chain sequence. Its antigen is as yet unknown. These data originate in a study of tumor and adjacent non-tumor tissue in lung cancer. Three rounds of nested PCR, following a modified ARM-PCR protocol, produced the TCRbeta library. MiXCR, run by TCRdb on the multiplex PCR reads, gives a single entry per CDR3 protein. The data show 90,000 to 100,000 distinct CDR3 sequences, roughly 78% seen once. The CDR3 runs to 15 residues. In germline, CDR1 is SGHAT, CDR2 FQNNGV. Study-wide points: Tumor tissue had significantly higher TCR diversity than normal lung.

RNA was extracted from bulk tissue without any cell sorting. More than 3 cm separated this lung sample from the edge of the tumor. Between August and November 2014, newly diagnosed, chemotherapy-naive lung cancer patients underwent thoracic surgery in China. The sequenced sample consisted of distant non-tumor lung tissue. This TCR was recovered from a man in his 60s with small cell lung cancer. The V call is TRBV11-2, the J call TRBJ2-7; D possibly corresponds to TRBD2 (5 bases). The CDR3 DNA follows: TGTGGCAGCAGCTTAGGCAGTGGGAGCTCCTACGAGCAGTACGTC. Translation: CGSSLGSGSSYEQYV.